The 2 T cell receptor beta chains presented below share a single source sample, sequenced in a study of OX40 agonist ivuxolimab in advanced cancers. Sequencing used immunoSEQ multiplex PCR; TCRdb keeps in-frame clones, though not all of them. Among about 50,000 clones listed, approximately 89% were seen once. The material was CD4+ or CD8+ T cells sorted from blood, obtained in a trial of the OX40 agonist ivuxolimab. Receptors were obtained from an adult with an advanced solid tumor such as melanoma, head and neck, liver or kidney cancer.

The chain carries TRBV7-2 and TRBJ2-1; TRBD2 is a possible D gene (5 bases). V lost 5 bases and J lost 9, with 14 bases in between. The germline gives CDR1 SGHTA, CDR2 FQGNSA. This CDR3 has 13 amino acids. CDR3 sequence: CASSEVGIREQFF. In nucleotides, the CDR3 is TGTGCCAGCAGCGAAGTCGGGATTCGTGAGCAGTTCTTC.

The V and J genes are TRBV6-5 and TRBJ1-2, with D hard to call. The CDR3 spans 15 residues. The V and J ends lost 0 bases and 0 bases respectively, with 8 bases between them. Germline V gene lookup returns CDR1 MNHEY and CDR2 SVGAGI. CDR3 residues: CASSYSMKSNYGYTF. CDR3 sequence (DNA): TGTGCCAGCAGTTACTCGATGAAGTCTAACTATGGCTACACCTTC.